This passage covers 3 T cell receptor beta chains from one sample sequenced in a study of cytomegalovirus exposure and HLA in healthy donors. Primers: 60 Vbeta forward and 13 Jbeta reverse. Profiled with immunoSEQ multiplex PCR; TCRdb holds only in-frame clones, not every one. The sample gives 150,000 to 180,000 clones, roughly 70% of which show up once; 2.1% is in the top ten. Material: PBMCs. The receptors derive from a man younger than 45 in good health and CMV-seronegative.

The chain recombines TRBV2 with TRBJ2-2, with D possibly matching TRBD1 (6 bases). In germline, CDR1 is SNHLY, CDR2 FYNNEI. CDR3 length equals 14 residues. The V and J ends lost 2 bases and 7 bases respectively, with 11 bases between them. The CDR3 region is CASSERGLGGELFF. The CDR3 DNA reads as TGTGCCAGCAGTGAAAGGGGGTTGGGCGGGGAGCTGTTTTTT.

This chain links TRBV19 with TRBJ2-1; TRBD2 aligns across 11 bases. This CDR3 spans 17 amino acids. The junction had 7 bases not matched to a gene; V was cut back by 6 bases and J by 0 bases. The V gene's germline CDR1 is LNHDA and CDR2 SQIVND (reference sequence). The CDR3 nucleotides read TGTGCCAGTAGGAGCGCTAGCGGGGGGAGCTCCTACAATGAGCAGTTCTTC. The encoded protein is CASRSASGGSSYNEQFF.

The genes are TRBV19 and TRBJ2-1; no firm D call. The CDR3 spans 13 residues. V lost 5 bases and J lost 4, with 9 bases in between. Germline V lookup: CDR1 LNHDA, CDR2 SQIVND (reference sequence). CDR3 residues: CASSPRTYNEQFF. DNA for the CDR3: TGTGCCAGTAGTCCGAGAACTTACAATGAGCAGTTCTTC. The complete variable domain, with remaining parts taken from reference TRBV19 and TRBJ2-1, reads DGGITQSPKYLFRKEGQNVTLSCEQNLNHDAMYWYRQDPGQGLRLIYYSQIVNDFQKGDIAEGYSVSREKKESFPLTVTSAQKNPTAFYLCASSPRTYNEQFFGPGTRLTVL.